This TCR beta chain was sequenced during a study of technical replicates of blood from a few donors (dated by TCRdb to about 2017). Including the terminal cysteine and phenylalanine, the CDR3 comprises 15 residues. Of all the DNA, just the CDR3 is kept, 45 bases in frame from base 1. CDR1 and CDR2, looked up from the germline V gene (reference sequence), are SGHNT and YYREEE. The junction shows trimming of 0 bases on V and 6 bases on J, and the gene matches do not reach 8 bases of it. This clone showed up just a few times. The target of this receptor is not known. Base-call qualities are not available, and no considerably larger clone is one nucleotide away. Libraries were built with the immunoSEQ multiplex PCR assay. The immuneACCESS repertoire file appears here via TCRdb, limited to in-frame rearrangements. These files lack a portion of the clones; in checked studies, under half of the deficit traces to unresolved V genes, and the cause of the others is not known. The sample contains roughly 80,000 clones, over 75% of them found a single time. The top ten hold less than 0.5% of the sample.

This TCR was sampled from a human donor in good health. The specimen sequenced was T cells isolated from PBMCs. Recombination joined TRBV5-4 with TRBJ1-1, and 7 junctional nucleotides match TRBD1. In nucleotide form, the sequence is TGTGCCAGCAGCTTGGAGGATAGGGGGCTCGCTGAAGCTTTCTTT. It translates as CASSLEDRGLAEAFF.